The 9 T cell receptor beta chains in this list originate from one sample, sequenced in a study of beta chain features in type 1 diabetes. Study outcomes and limitations: When Type 1 diabetes patients were examined, their TCRB CDR3s proved moderately but significantly shorter in all four CD4+ subsets.

Expressed TCRB transcripts were sequenced because the entire RNA isolate underwent reverse transcription. Assay: immunoSEQ multiplex PCR; the TCRdb copy retains only in-frame clones and omits some. In the table there are around 150,000 clones, roughly 63% of which are singletons. These receptors are not linked to any known antigen. The source material was naive CD4+ T cells from blood. Source of these receptors: a man in his thirties or forties with type 1 diabetes.

The rearrangement uses TRBV23-1 and TRBJ1-5; D uncertain. TRBV23-1 is treated as an ORF (open reading frame) with a function not yet certain. The CDR3 has 15 amino acids. Trimming left V 0 bases short and J 7 bases short, with 13 bases between. The CDR3 region has the DNA TGCGCCAGCAGTCAATCGGCGGCCAGGACCCAGCCCCAGCATTTT. It yields the protein CASSQSAARTQPQHF.

The chain combines TRBV18 with TRBJ2-1; D is possibly TRBD2 (6 bases). Trimming removed 3 bases from V and 5 bases from J, with 11 bases in between. Germline V gene lookup returns CDR1 KGHSH and CDR2 LQKENI. This CDR3 has 14 residues. For the CDR3, the DNA is TGTGCCAGCTCACCTCCTAGCGCGAACAATGAGCAGTTCTTC. The encoded protein is CASSPPSANNEQFF. Filled out from reference TRBV18 and TRBJ2-1, the complete variable domain reads NAGVMQNPRHLVRRRGQEARLRCSPMKGHSHVYWYRQLPEEGLKFMVYLQKENIIDESGMPKERFSAEFPKEGPSILRIQQVVRGDSAAYFCASSPPSANNEQFFGPGTRLTVL.

There are a few counts of this clone. The J gene is TRBJ1-2, the V gene TRBV7-9; tentative D call: TRBD1 (6 bases). CDR1 SEHNR and CDR2 FQNEAQ come from the germline V gene (reference sequence). Trimming took 5 bases from V and 8 from J, leaving 12 bases between them. The CDR3 consists of 12 residues. CDR3 in amino acids: CASSPQGLGYTF. For the CDR3, the DNA is TGTGCCAGCAGCCCACAGGGACTGGGCTACACCTTC.

This chain links TRBV7-2 with TRBJ2-7; either TRBD1 or TRBD2 may fit D (5 bases each). This CDR3 has 15 amino acids. V lost 5 bases and J lost 0, with 14 bases in between. CDR1 SGHTA and CDR2 FQGNSA come from the germline V gene. This CDR3 is CASSARDGSSYEQYF. CDR3 nucleotide sequence: TGTGCCAGCAGCGCAAGGGACGGAAGCTCCTACGAGCAGTACTTC.

This chain connects TRBV29-1 to TRBJ2-1; tentatively, D is TRBD1 (6 bases). CDR1 SQVTM and CDR2 ANQGSEA come from the germline V gene. Trimming took off 7 bases at V and 0 bases at J, with 13 bases between the two ends. The CDR3 runs to 14 residues. CDR3 sequence (DNA): TGCAGCGGGCAGGGGATGAGCTCCTACAATGAGCAGTTCTTC. Translating it yields CSGQGMSSYNEQFF.

CDR3 in amino acids: CASSPQQGSNEKLFF. The DNA for the CDR3 is TGCGCCAGCAGCCCTCAACAGGGATCTAATGAAAAACTGTTTTTT. V usage is TRBV4-3 and J usage is TRBJ1-4, with D possibly being TRBD1 (6 bases). V lost 4 bases and J 3 bases, leaving 12 bases between the germline ends. The CDR3 covers 15 residues. Germline-derived CDR1 and CDR2 are LGHNA and YSLEER.

V is TRBV29-1 and J is TRBJ2-3, with TRBD1 identical over 10 bases. Germline V gene sequence: CDR1 SQVTM, CDR2 ANQGSEA. The length of the CDR3 is 16 residues. V lost 1 base, J lost 3 bases, and 7 bases stayed unmatched. CDR3 sequence (DNA): TGCAGCGTTGAAGCCCAGGACAGGGGGGTGACAGATACGCAGTATTTT. Translated: CSVEAQDRGVTDTQYF.

V usage is TRBV30 and J usage is TRBJ1-3; D call uncertain. This CDR3 has 13 residues. Trimming removed 2 bases from V and 8 bases from J, with 13 bases in between. From germline, CDR1 is GTSNPN and CDR2 SVGIG (reference sequence). CDR3 DNA: TGTGCCTGGAGTCTCGACCGCTTGGACACCATATATTTT. As protein: CAWSLDRLDTIYF.

The V and J genes are TRBV29-1 and TRBJ2-1, with 13 bases aligning to TRBD2. Germline CDR1 SQVTM, CDR2 ANQGSEA. CDR3 size: 14 residues. The J segment lost 6 bases and the V segment lost 4 bases, leaving 3 bases of the junction unmatched. CDR3 residues: CSVVGLAGINEQFF. In DNA form, the CDR3 reads TGCAGCGTTGTGGGACTAGCGGGGATCAATGAGCAGTTCTTC.